This TCR beta chain was recovered during a study of Ad26.COV2.S vaccination and SARS-CoV-2 variants. Study details: Within the COV1001 Ad26.COV2.S trial arm, the donor was enrolled. Dosing was one shot or two shots 56 days apart. Overall study results and limits: Spike-specific responses of CD8+ and CD4+ T cells were reported to display substantial breadth after vaccination.

Profiled with immunoSEQ multiplex PCR; TCRdb holds only in-frame clones, not every one. The sample contains 350,000 to 500,000 clones, 70% to 90% of which appear only once. Treatment given: some 20 received Ad26.COV2.S at low or high dose, single or two shots; about 5 received placebo; per-sample allocation not given. Sampling happened 63 days after the first vaccine or placebo injection. Whoever gave the sample was an adult aged 18-55 years in Boston. Worth noting for this clone: Antigen: not known.

CDR1 MDHEN and CDR2 SYDVKM come from the germline V gene. CDR3 length equals 16 residues. V was trimmed by 1 base and J by 2 bases, leaving 15 bases between them. This rearrangement joins TRBV28 to TRBJ2-7; a possible D gene is TRBD1 (6 bases). The receptor was derived from a person between 18 and 60 years old who received the Ad26.COV2.S COVID-19 vaccine or a placebo. The sequences come from peripheral blood, collected in a trial of Ad26.COV2.S vaccine versus placebo. CDR3 region: CASSLLGQGNPYEQYF. The CDR3 bases are TGTGCCAGCAGTTTATTGGGGCAGGGGAATCCCTACGAGCAGTACTTC.